This section outlines one T cell receptor beta chain sequence together with its context. As yet, its antigen is unknown. This table comes from immunoSEQ multiplex PCR, and its TCRdb copy is limited to in-frame clones, with some not included. The table has 450,000 to 600,000 clones, around 80% seen once; the top ten hold over 9.5%. These data are taken from a study of shared clonotypes between healthy human individuals. General study results and limits: What limited the represented genetic and exposure-history diversity was the small number of donors.

CDR1 is MNHEY and CDR2 is SVGAGI in the germline V gene. V gave up 4 bases and J gave up 4 bases; unmatched junction bases: 5. The CDR3 is made up of 14 amino acids. This clonotype was obtained from a middle-aged woman in good health. Some clones in this sample may be carry-over from other donors' samples. Sequences were obtained from PBMCs. The chain joins TRBV6-5 to TRBJ1-2; 8 bases line up with TRBD1. The CDR3 coding sequence is TGTGCCAGCAGTTCCCAGGACAGGGTCTATGGCTACACCTTC. This translates into CASSSQDRVYGYTF.